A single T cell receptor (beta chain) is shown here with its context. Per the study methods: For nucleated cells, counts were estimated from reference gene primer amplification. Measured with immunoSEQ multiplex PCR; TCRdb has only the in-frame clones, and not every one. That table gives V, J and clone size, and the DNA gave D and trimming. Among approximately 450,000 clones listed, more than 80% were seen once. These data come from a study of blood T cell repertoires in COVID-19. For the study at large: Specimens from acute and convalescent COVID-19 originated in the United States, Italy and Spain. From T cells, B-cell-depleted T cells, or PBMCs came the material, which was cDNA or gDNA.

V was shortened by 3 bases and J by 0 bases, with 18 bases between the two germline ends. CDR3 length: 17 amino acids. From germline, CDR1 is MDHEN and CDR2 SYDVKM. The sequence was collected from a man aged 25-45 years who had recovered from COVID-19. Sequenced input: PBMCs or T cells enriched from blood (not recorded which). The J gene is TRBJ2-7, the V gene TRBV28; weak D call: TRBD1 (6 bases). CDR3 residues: CASSFSSGHSFSYEQYF. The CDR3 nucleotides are TGTGCCAGCAGTTTTTCGTCGGGACACTCCTTCTCCTACGAGCAGTACTTC.